Below are 11 T cell receptor beta chains sequenced from a single sample in a study of technical replicates of blood from a few donors. Profiling relied on immunoSEQ multiplex PCR, and the TCRdb table lists in-frame clones only, not all of them. Found here are tens of thousands of clones, roughly 94% of them singletons; the top ten hold 0.25% to 0.3%. Input material: T cells isolated from PBMCs. The source is a human donor in good health.

The chain joins TRBV5-1 to TRBJ2-5, with TRBD2 as a possible D gene (6 bases). With 4 bases removed from V and 5 bases from J, the gap between germline ends came to 18 bases. Germline V CDR1 and CDR2: SGHRS, YFSETQ. CDR3 size: 15 residues. The CDR3 loop is CASSPRLERLETQYF. The CDR3 DNA reads TGCGCCAGCAGCCCTCGACTAGAAAGGCTTGAGACCCAGTACTTC.

The chain carries TRBV30 and TRBJ2-1; maybe TRBD2 (6 bases). V was shortened by 5 bases and J by 7 bases, with 6 bases between the two germline ends. CDR3 length: 10 amino acids. CDR1 is GTSNPN, CDR2 SVGIG, per germline (reference sequence). DNA for the CDR3: TGTGCCTGGGCGGGAAATGAGCAGTTCTTC. This encodes CAWAGNEQFF.

In this sample, this clone turned up once. The V gene is TRBV7-6, the J gene TRBJ2-5, with 9 positions matching TRBD1. Germline CDR1 is SGHVS and CDR2 is FNYEAQ. Losses at the gene ends were 0 bases for V and 6 bases for J; bases not matched to a gene: 8. The CDR3 runs to 16 residues. CDR3 bases: TGTGCCAGCAGCTTAGCGGCCGGGACAGGGAGCCAGACCCAGTACTTC. This gives the protein CASSLAAGTGSQTQYF.

V is TRBV27 and J is TRBJ2-1; the match to TRBD1 covers 8 bases. Trimming at V came to 0 bases and at J to 4 bases, leaving 8 bases not matched to a gene. The CDR3 is made up of 17 amino acids. Germline CDR1 and CDR2: MNHEY and SMNVEV (reference sequence). CDR3: CASSLSTRQGRYNEQFF. As DNA, the CDR3 is TGTGCCAGCAGTTTATCGACTCGACAGGGGAGATACAATGAGCAGTTCTTC.

V is TRBV5-1 and J is TRBJ1-3, with D possibly TRBD1 on 5 matching bases. The V and J ends lost 1 base and 3 bases respectively, with 8 bases between them. Germline V CDR1 and CDR2: SGHRS, YFSETQ. The CDR3 extends over 14 amino acids. The DNA of the CDR3 is TGCGCCAGCAGCTTGACAGGATATGGAAACACCATATATTTT. Residues: CASSLTGYGNTIYF.

J is TRBJ1-1 and V is TRBV19; D is unclear. CDR1 is LNHDA and CDR2 is SQIVND in the germline V gene (reference sequence). The V end was cut by 6 bases, the J end by 1 base, with 12 bases between. CDR3 length: 14 residues. CDR3 sequence (DNA): TGTGCCAGTAGAACCCTAGGCCAGAACACTGAAGCTTTCTTT. This sequence encodes CASRTLGQNTEAFF.

This chain connects TRBV15 to TRBJ1-2, with a weak D call TRBD1 (5 bases). V was cut by 0 bases and J by 8 bases, with 19 bases left in between. Germline V gene sequence: CDR1 LNHNV, CDR2 YYDKDF (reference sequence). The CDR3 extends over 16 amino acids. The CDR3 DNA reads as TGTGCCACCAGCAGAGATGATCGGACATGGTCCGGAGGCTACACCTTC. Encoded protein: CATSRDDRTWSGGYTF.

In its sample, this clone was seen once. This rearrangement joins TRBV5-4 to TRBJ2-3, with 12 bases fitting TRBD2. This CDR3 has 17 amino acids. Germline assignment: CDR1 SGHNT and CDR2 YYREEE (reference sequence). V lost 0 bases to trimming and J lost 3 bases; unmatched junction nucleotides: 5. CDR3 amino acids: CASSLGRTSGDTDTQYF. In DNA form, the CDR3 reads TGTGCCAGCAGCTTGGGTAGGACTAGCGGGGATACAGATACGCAGTATTTT.

This clone was picked up one time. The chain is built from TRBV10-1 and TRBJ2-3; no firm D call. The V end lost 4 bases, the J end lost 2 bases, and 7 bases lay between the germline ends. Germline CDR1 reads WNHNN; CDR2 reads SYGVQD (reference sequence). The CDR3 has 13 residues. The CDR3 spells CASSVSDTDTQYF. As DNA, the CDR3 is TGCGCCAGCAGTGTCAGCGACACAGATACGCAGTATTTT.

The rearrangement links TRBV6-1 to TRBJ1-5; 10 nucleotides line up with TRBD1. Per the germline V gene, CDR1 is MNHNS and CDR2 is SASEGT. The CDR3 totals 15 residues. The junction had 4 bases not matched to a gene; V was cut back by 4 bases and J by 4 bases. The CDR3 loop reads CASSVDRGHNQPQHF. DNA of the CDR3: TGTGCCAGCAGTGTCGACAGGGGGCATAATCAGCCCCAGCATTTT.

The chain couples TRBV19 to TRBJ1-5; the D is unclear. This CDR3 comprises 17 residues. Trimming removed 2 bases from V and 0 bases from J, with 14 bases in between. Germline CDR1 reads LNHDA; CDR2 reads SQIVND (reference sequence). CDR3 nucleotide sequence: TGTGCCAGTAGTATAAGTTCAGGCCCTTATAGCAATCAGCCCCAGCATTTT. Amino acids: CASSISSGPYSNQPQHF. Variable domain in full (rest from reference TRBV19 and TRBJ1-5): DGGITQSPKYLFRKEGQNVTLSCEQNLNHDAMYWYRQDPGQGLRLIYYSQIVNDFQKGDIAEGYSVSREKKESFPLTVTSAQKNPTAFYLCASSISSGPYSNQPQHFGDGTRLSIL.